This TCR beta chain derives from a study of CD8+CD57+ T cells in acquired aplastic anemia. General observations from the study: Patients and controls turned out to have 25 to 30 CD8+ CDR3 sequences in common.

This clonotype was seen a handful of times. The antigen is not known. The CDR3 is 15 residues long. Per germline, CDR1 MGHDK and CDR2 SYGVNS. Trimming cost V 4 bases and J 4 bases; bases outside gene matches: 8. The TCR beta profiling, which covered VDJ combination and CDR3 sequence, was carried out using genomic DNA as the template. TCRdb ran MiXCR on the reads and lists one entry per CDR3 protein. The repertoire holds approximately 80,000 distinct CDR3 sequences, 55% to 75% seen once, with more than 80% in the top ten. Patients sequenced had flow cytometry evidence of CD8+CD57+ cell expansion. The chain uses TRBV25-1 and TRBJ2-5; 8 nucleotides line up with TRBD1. The sample was sorted CD4+, CD8+, or CD8+CD57+ T cells (not recorded which) from PBMCs. The receptor comes from a human donor with aplastic anemia. CDR3 DNA: TGTGCCAGCAGTGCAATCGGACAGGGAAGAGAGACCCAGTACTTC. Translation: CASSAIGQGRETQYF. Supplemented by reference TRBV25-1 and TRBJ2-5, the full variable domain reads EADIYQTPRYLVIGTGKKITLECSQTMGHDKMYWYQQDPGMELHLIHYSYGVNSTEKGDLSSESTVSRIRTEHFPLTLESARPSHTSQYLCASSAIGQGRETQYFGPGTRLLVL.